A selection of T cell receptor beta chains follows, all from one sample in a study of blood T cell repertoires in COVID-19. Measured with immunoSEQ multiplex PCR; TCRdb has only the in-frame clones, and not every one. Among roughly 240,000 clones listed, 70% to 90% were seen once. Sequenced: peripheral blood. The receptors were sampled from a man in his fifties with COVID-19, enrolled during active disease. CDR3s include the opening cysteine and the closing phenylalanine or tryptophan. Fields, in order: clone size, V gene, D gene, J gene, CDR3 DNA, CDR3 protein. A D gene is named only where the DNA matches it firmly. Clone size is stated in some rows and not others, as once, few, many or a class when expanded.

clone_size: NA
v_call: TRBV11-2
d_call: TRBD1
j_call: TRBJ1-2
cdr3_nt: TGTGCCAGCAGCCGACAGGGGACTGGGGTTGGCTACACCTTC
cdr3_aa: CASSRQGTGVGYTF

clone_size: NA
v_call: TRBV14
d_call: TRBD1
j_call: TRBJ2-5
cdr3_nt: TGTGCCAGCAGCCAAGGCCAGGGACAGGGGGTCCCACGGAGCCAAGAGACCCAGTACTTC
cdr3_aa: CASSQGQGQGVPRSQETQYF

clone_size: NA
v_call: TRBV29-1
d_call: TRBD1
j_call: TRBJ1-6
cdr3_nt: TGCAGCGCGGGGAAACGGGACAGGAAAAATTCACCCCTCCACTTT
cdr3_aa: CSAGKRDRKNSPLHF

clone_size: NA
v_call: TRBV5-1
d_call: TRBD2
j_call: TRBJ2-3
cdr3_nt: TGCGCCAGCAGCATGGGACTAGCGGGGGGGCTCTCAGATACGCAGTATTTT
cdr3_aa: CASSMGLAGGLSDTQYF

clone_size: NA
v_call: TRBV7-8
d_call: TRBD2
j_call: TRBJ2-7
cdr3_nt: TGTGCCAGCAGCGTAAGCGGGAGCTCCTACGAGCAGTACTTC
cdr3_aa: CASSVSGSSYEQYF

clone_size: NA
v_call: TRBV27
d_call: NA
j_call: TRBJ1-6
cdr3_nt: TGTGCCAGCAGTTCTGCTGGCAGGGATGCATCACCCCTCCACTTT
cdr3_aa: CASSSAGRDASPLHF

clone_size: NA
v_call: TRBV30
d_call: TRBD2
j_call: TRBJ2-7
cdr3_nt: TGTGCCTGGAGTACGGGGACTAGCGGCGGTCCTGGGCAGTACTTC
cdr3_aa: CAWSTGTSGGPGQYF

clone_size: few
v_call: TRBV28
d_call: TRBD1
j_call: TRBJ1-5
cdr3_nt: TGCGCAGGGGGGACCACAGATCAGCCCCAGCATTTT
cdr3_aa: CAGGTTDQPQHF

clone_size: NA
v_call: TRBV11-2
d_call: NA
j_call: TRBJ2-2
cdr3_nt: TGTGCCAGCACCTCGTCCTGGGGGGTCACCGGGGAGCTGTTTTTT
cdr3_aa: CASTSSWGVTGELFF

clone_size: NA
v_call: TRBV6-1
d_call: NA
j_call: TRBJ1-5
cdr3_nt: TGTGCCAGCAGTGAGACAGGAGCTTATCAGCCCCAGCATTTT
cdr3_aa: CASSETGAYQPQHF

clone_size: NA
v_call: TRBV4-3
d_call: NA
j_call: TRBJ1-1
cdr3_nt: TGCGCCAGCAGCCAAGATCTGTCGGGGATGAACACTGAAGCTTTCTTT
cdr3_aa: CASSQDLSGMNTEAFF

clone_size: NA
v_call: TRBV18
d_call: TRBD1
j_call: TRBJ1-6
cdr3_nt: TGTGCCAGCTCACGATTACAGGGGAACGCTTCACCCCTCCACTTT
cdr3_aa: CASSRLQGNASPLHF

clone_size: few
v_call: TRBV6-5
d_call: NA
j_call: TRBJ1-5
cdr3_nt: TGTGCCAGCAGTCCAACGACAGAAGAGCATTTT
cdr3_aa: CASSPTTEEHF

clone_size: NA
v_call: TRBV18
d_call: TRBD2
j_call: TRBJ2-7
cdr3_nt: TGTGCCAGCTCACAGCCGGGGACTAGCTCCTACGAGCAGTACTTC
cdr3_aa: CASSQPGTSSYEQYF

clone_size: NA
v_call: TRBV5-5
d_call: TRBD1
j_call: TRBJ1-2
cdr3_nt: TGTGCCAGCAGCTTGGGACAGGGGGACTTCGGCTACACCTTC
cdr3_aa: CASSLGQGDFGYTF

clone_size: NA
v_call: TRBV5-4
d_call: NA
j_call: TRBJ2-7
cdr3_nt: TGTGCCAGCAGCTTGGGGGGGCGCAAAGACCACGAGCAGTACTTC
cdr3_aa: CASSLGGRKDHEQYF

clone_size: NA
v_call: TRBV9
d_call: NA
j_call: TRBJ1-1
cdr3_nt: TGTGCCAGCAGCGCCATGAACACTGAAGCTTTCTTT
cdr3_aa: CASSAMNTEAFF

clone_size: NA
v_call: TRBV20-1
d_call: NA
j_call: TRBJ2-7
cdr3_nt: TGCAGTGCTAGTCACCACAGGACCTACGAGCAGTACTTC
cdr3_aa: CSASHHRTYEQYF

clone_size: NA
v_call: TRBV6-2/TRBV6-3
d_call: NA
j_call: TRBJ2-7
cdr3_nt: TGTGCCAGCAGCCGGGGCTACAGCTCCTACGAGCAGTACTTC
cdr3_aa: CASSRGYSSYEQYF

clone_size: NA
v_call: TRBV5-1
d_call: NA
j_call: TRBJ2-2
cdr3_nt: TGCGCCAGCACCCAGGCCGGGGGTTTGGGGGAGCTGTTTTTT
cdr3_aa: CASTQAGGLGELFF

clone_size: once
v_call: TRBV7-9
d_call: TRBD1
j_call: TRBJ1-3
cdr3_nt: TGTGCCAGCGGAAACAGGGGGGATGGAAACACCATATATTTT
cdr3_aa: CASGNRGDGNTIYF

clone_size: NA
v_call: TRBV7-6
d_call: TRBD1
j_call: TRBJ1-3
cdr3_nt: TGTGCCAGCAGCCCCGATACAGGGGGCACTGGAAACACCATATATTTT
cdr3_aa: CASSPDTGGTGNTIYF

clone_size: NA
v_call: TRBV10-3
d_call: TRBD2
j_call: TRBJ2-5
cdr3_nt: TGTGCCATCAGGGGGACTAGCGGGGCCCAAGAGACCCAGTACTTC
cdr3_aa: CAIRGTSGAQETQYF

clone_size: few
v_call: TRBV11-3
d_call: TRBD2
j_call: TRBJ2-7
cdr3_nt: TGTGCCAGCAGCCACTACGATCCCAGGACTAGCCGATACGAGCAGTACTTC
cdr3_aa: CASSHYDPRTSRYEQYF

clone_size: NA
v_call: TRBV5-6
d_call: NA
j_call: TRBJ1-2
cdr3_nt: TGTGCCAGCAGCTCCCCCGATAGACAGTTAGGATATGGCTACACCTTC
cdr3_aa: CASSSPDRQLGYGYTF

clone_size: NA
v_call: TRBV5-8
d_call: TRBD1
j_call: TRBJ2-7
cdr3_nt: TGTGCCAGCACTCGACCGCGACAGGGTGCCTACGAGCAGTACTTC
cdr3_aa: CASTRPRQGAYEQYF

clone_size: once
v_call: TRBV3-1/TRBV3-2
d_call: TRBD1
j_call: TRBJ1-2
cdr3_nt: TGTGCCAGCAGCCCGGGACAGTTCCTTGGCTACACCTTC
cdr3_aa: CASSPGQFLGYTF

clone_size: NA
v_call: TRBV25-1
d_call: TRBD1
j_call: TRBJ2-2
cdr3_nt: TGTGCCAGCAGTGAACGGGACAGGGGGTGGACCGGGGAGCTGTTTTTT
cdr3_aa: CASSERDRGWTGELFF

clone_size: NA
v_call: TRBV9
d_call: NA
j_call: TRBJ2-1
cdr3_nt: TGTGCCAGCAGCGTCGGGTATGAGCAGTTCTTC
cdr3_aa: CASSVGYEQFF

clone_size: NA
v_call: TRBV19
d_call: TRBD1
j_call: TRBJ2-3
cdr3_nt: TGTGCCAGTAGTATAGGGCCCCCGGGACAGGGGATTACAGATACGCAGTATTTT
cdr3_aa: CASSIGPPGQGITDTQYF

clone_size: NA
v_call: TRBV5-1
d_call: TRBD2
j_call: TRBJ2-7
cdr3_nt: TGCGCCAGCGGTACTAGCGGGGCGTCCTACGAGCAGTACTTC
cdr3_aa: CASGTSGASYEQYF

clone_size: NA
v_call: TRBV5-4
d_call: NA
j_call: TRBJ1-4
cdr3_nt: TGTGCCAGCAGCTTCCGCGACACAGAAAAACTGTTTTTT
cdr3_aa: CASSFRDTEKLFF

clone_size: NA
v_call: TRBV4-3
d_call: NA
j_call: TRBJ1-2
cdr3_nt: TGCGCCAGCAGCCAAGACTGGGTACAGGGTGACACCGGCGGCTACACCTTC
cdr3_aa: CASSQDWVQGDTGGYTF

clone_size: NA
v_call: TRBV25-1
d_call: NA
j_call: TRBJ2-7
cdr3_nt: TGTGCCAGCAGTGAATATGACAGCTCCTACGAGCAGTACTTC
cdr3_aa: CASSEYDSSYEQYF

clone_size: few
v_call: TRBV30
d_call: NA
j_call: TRBJ1-6
cdr3_nt: TGTGCCTGGAGCCGGGGGGATAATTCACCCCTCCACTTT
cdr3_aa: CAWSRGDNSPLHF

clone_size: NA
v_call: TRBV19
d_call: NA
j_call: TRBJ1-2
cdr3_nt: TGTGCCAGTACCCCTCGTGCAGGAAACTATGGCTACACCTTC
cdr3_aa: CASTPRAGNYGYTF

clone_size: NA
v_call: TRBV7-9
d_call: NA
j_call: TRBJ2-5
cdr3_nt: TGTGCCAGCAGCTTAGTACAGGGCCGCCGGGAGACCCAGTACTTC
cdr3_aa: CASSLVQGRRETQYF

clone_size: NA
v_call: TRBV5-1
d_call: TRBD1
j_call: TRBJ1-4
cdr3_nt: TGCGCCAGTACACAGGGGAAGAACCCCAGCGAAAAACTGTTTTTT
cdr3_aa: CASTQGKNPSEKLFF

clone_size: few
v_call: TRBV28
d_call: TRBD1
j_call: TRBJ1-5
cdr3_nt: TGTGCCAGCGGGTTCCGGGACAGAGGGCATTTT
cdr3_aa: CASGFRDRGHF

clone_size: once
v_call: TRBV6-5
d_call: NA
j_call: TRBJ2-2
cdr3_nt: TGTGCCAGCAGTTACGACAGCACGAACACCGGGGAGCTGTTTTTT
cdr3_aa: CASSYDSTNTGELFF

clone_size: NA
v_call: TRBV6-1
d_call: TRBD1
j_call: TRBJ2-7
cdr3_nt: TGTGCCAGCAGTGAAGCGGGTCAGGGGGTCTACTACGAGCAGTACTTC
cdr3_aa: CASSEAGQGVYYEQYF

clone_size: NA
v_call: TRBV6-2/TRBV6-3
d_call: TRBD1
j_call: TRBJ2-7
cdr3_nt: TGTGCCAGCAGTGAGACAGGGGAAGTCTACGAGCAGTACTTC
cdr3_aa: CASSETGEVYEQYF

clone_size: NA
v_call: TRBV19
d_call: TRBD1
j_call: TRBJ1-5
cdr3_nt: TGTGCCAGTAGCCCCAGGACAGGGGCCCCAATAAGCAATCAGCCCCAGCATTTT
cdr3_aa: CASSPRTGAPISNQPQHF

clone_size: NA
v_call: TRBV5-1
d_call: TRBD1
j_call: TRBJ1-1
cdr3_nt: TGCGCCAGCAGCAGTGGACAGGCAAACACTGAAGCTTTCTTT
cdr3_aa: CASSSGQANTEAFF

clone_size: NA
v_call: TRBV6-6
d_call: NA
j_call: TRBJ2-1
cdr3_nt: TGTGCCAGCAGGACTACACTCCAGAGAGGTGAGCAGTTCTTC
cdr3_aa: CASRTTLQRGEQFF

clone_size: NA
v_call: TRBV3-1/TRBV3-2
d_call: TRBD1
j_call: TRBJ1-6
cdr3_nt: TGTGCCAGCAGCCACAGGGCAGGGGGCCGGAATTCACCCCTCCACTTT
cdr3_aa: CASSHRAGGRNSPLHF

clone_size: NA
v_call: TRBV6-2/TRBV6-3
d_call: NA
j_call: TRBJ2-1
cdr3_nt: TGTGCCAGCAGTCACGGGGTCGGAATAAAGGACAATGAGCAGTTCTTC
cdr3_aa: CASSHGVGIKDNEQFF

clone_size: NA
v_call: TRBV28
d_call: NA
j_call: TRBJ1-4
cdr3_nt: TGTGCCAGCAGAAGCGGCTCTACTAATGAAAAACTGTTTTTT
cdr3_aa: CASRSGSTNEKLFF

clone_size: NA
v_call: TRBV14
d_call: NA
j_call: TRBJ2-7
cdr3_nt: TGTGCCAGCAGCCAAGTCCGGGGGTCCACCTACGAGCAGTACTTC
cdr3_aa: CASSQVRGSTYEQYF

clone_size: NA
v_call: TRBV15
d_call: TRBD2
j_call: TRBJ2-5
cdr3_nt: TGTGCCACCAGCAGAGATTCGGGGGGACCCTATCTCCAAGAGACCCAGTACTTC
cdr3_aa: CATSRDSGGPYLQETQYF

clone_size: NA
v_call: TRBV19
d_call: NA
j_call: TRBJ1-5
cdr3_nt: TGTGCCAGTAGTATTCCGGCAGGGAATCAGCCCCAGCATTTT
cdr3_aa: CASSIPAGNQPQHF

clone_size: NA
v_call: TRBV11-2
d_call: TRBD2
j_call: TRBJ2-7
cdr3_nt: TGTGCCAGCAACCCACCGGGACTAGCTTCACTCGAGCAGTACTTC
cdr3_aa: CASNPPGLASLEQYF

clone_size: NA
v_call: TRBV9
d_call: TRBD2
j_call: TRBJ2-3
cdr3_nt: TGTGCCAGCAGCGAGGGGACTAGCGGGGGGGCCGATACGCAGTATTTT
cdr3_aa: CASSEGTSGGADTQYF

clone_size: NA
v_call: TRBV14
d_call: NA
j_call: TRBJ2-7
cdr3_nt: TGTGCCAGCAGCCAAGTGAGGTCCTACGAGCAGTACTTC
cdr3_aa: CASSQVRSYEQYF

clone_size: NA
v_call: TRBV6-5
d_call: TRBD2
j_call: TRBJ2-7
cdr3_nt: TGTGCCAGCAGTACCGTTGCGGGGGGGCCGCGGGAGCAGTACTTC
cdr3_aa: CASSTVAGGPREQYF

clone_size: NA
v_call: TRBV18
d_call: NA
j_call: TRBJ2-5
cdr3_nt: TGTGCCAGCTCACCCCGTCGGCAAGAGACCCAGTACTTC
cdr3_aa: CASSPRRQETQYF

clone_size: NA
v_call: TRBV6-1
d_call: TRBD1
j_call: TRBJ1-2
cdr3_nt: TGTGCCAGCAGTGATACAGGGGGCTTTGGCTACACCTTC
cdr3_aa: CASSDTGGFGYTF

clone_size: NA
v_call: TRBV20-1
d_call: NA
j_call: TRBJ1-1
cdr3_nt: TGCAGTGCTAGTGCCTTGAACACTGAAGCTTTCTTT
cdr3_aa: CSASALNTEAFF

clone_size: NA
v_call: TRBV14
d_call: NA
j_call: TRBJ2-5
cdr3_nt: TGTGCCAGCAGCCAAGGACACGAAACCCAGTACTTC
cdr3_aa: CASSQGHETQYF